This TCR beta chain is from a study of blood T cell repertoires in COVID-19. Study-wide context: From the United States, Italy and Spain came samples of acute and convalescent COVID-19. Nucleic acid was either cDNA or gDNA, and it came from T cells, B-cell-depleted T cells, or PBMCs.

V was shortened by 1 base and J by 1 base, with 14 bases between the two germline ends. The CDR3 covers 18 residues. Germline assignment: CDR1 LNHNV and CDR2 YYDKDF (reference sequence). In the original analysis: For nucleated cells, counts were estimated from reference gene primer amplification. Libraries were prepared by immunoSEQ multiplex PCR; TCRdb keeps only in-frame clonotypes and omits some of them. The V and J calls and clone size come from that table; D and trimming were worked out from the DNA. The sample lists 130,000 to 150,000 clones, approximately 81% seen once, with about 7.5% in the top ten.

The TCR comes from a human donor in a cohort sampled during active COVID-19. Sequencing was carried out using peripheral blood. The V call is TRBV15, the J call TRBJ2-6; weak D call: TRBD1 (6 bases). The CDR3 loop is CATSRVRRGTSGANVLTF. CDR3 coding DNA: TGTGCCACCAGCAGAGTCAGAAGGGGGACGTCTGGGGCCAACGTCCTGACTTTC. The variable domain in full, with the rest retrieved from reference TRBV15 and TRBJ2-6, is DAMVIQNPRYQVTQFGKPVTLSCSQTLNHNVMYWYQQKSSQAPKLLFHYYDKDFNNEADTPDNFQSRRPNTSFCFLDIRSPGLGDTAMYLCATSRVRRGTSGANVLTFGAGSRLTVL.